This T cell receptor beta chain was identified during a study of cytomegalovirus exposure and HLA in healthy donors. The PCR contained 60 Vbeta and 13 Jbeta primers. In the study's own analysis: The count from a later analysis was some 83 million unique TCR beta chains, some 11 million of them shared. The assay was immunoSEQ multiplex PCR, and TCRdb's table has in-frame clones only and misses some. V and J calls plus clone size are reproduced from that table; the DNA served to infer D and trimming. The sample yields approximately 150,000 clones, around 80% seen once. Overall study results and limits: Equally common other TCR beta chains were less clonally expanded than HLA-associated ones, a later analysis found. Associated with cytomegalovirus, according to the listing, were 150 to 200 TCR beta chains.

This clone was picked up a small number of times. Antigen: not known. Germline V gives CDR1 SGDLS, CDR2 YYNGEE. Trimming took off 2 bases at V and 0 bases at J, with 9 bases between the two ends. CDR3 length: 15 amino acids. The sequencing input was PBMCs. The chain is built from TRBV9 and TRBJ2-1, with D uncertain. The TCR sequence derives from a woman in her thirties or forties in good health and CMV-seronegative. The CDR3 coding sequence is TGTGCCAGCAGCGTTTCCACGGGCTCCTACAATGAGCAGTTCTTC. Translated: CASSVSTGSYNEQFF.